This note documents a single T cell receptor beta chain sequence. The antigen is undetermined. The genes and germline here are from mouse. The read ends 1 residue shy of where the CDR3 ends; the end is completed using the germline J gene. Sequenced by immunoSEQ multiplex PCR; TCRdb stores in-frame clones only, minus some. The sample has some 17,000 clones; under 80% are singletons. The CDR3 sequence is 15 residues long. Germline V lookup: CDR1 NNHNN, CDR2 SYGAGS (reference sequence). V was clipped by 0 bases and J by 3 bases, with 12 bases between them. This record comes from a study of tissue T cells after allogeneic stem cell transplantation. Study observations and caveats: TCR repertoires tracked anatomic similarity, regardless of disease or transplant status. Sampling depth was limited, and the cohort was small and clinically varied.

This TCR came from a female BALB/c mouse in good health. This strain's MHC haplotype is H2-d. The specimen was spleen. V is TRBV13-2 and J is TRBJ1-1, with D possibly TRBD1 on 6 matching bases. CDR3 sequence: CASGDEGGRDTEVFF. CDR3 DNA, as far as it was read: TGTGCCAGCGGTGATGAGGGGGGGCGCGACACAGAAGTCTTC.